The 32 T cell receptor beta chains in this list originate from one sample, sequenced in a study of resident and recirculating memory T cells in vitiligo. Assay used: immunoSEQ multiplex PCR; TCRdb lists only in-frame clones, some missing. The repertoire has 75,000 to 85,000 clones, about 90% of them found once; the top ten carry more than 4.5%. The material sequenced was blood. The receptors come from a male donor with vitiligo.

A few counts support this clone. The rearrangement uses TRBV5-1 and TRBJ2-2, with D unresolved. The CDR3 has 14 residues. Germline values: CDR1 SGHRS, CDR2 YFSETQ. V gave up 2 bases and J gave up 0 bases, with 5 bases separating them. CDR3 amino acids: CASSFPTNTGELFF. DNA of the CDR3: TGCGCCAGCAGCTTCCCCACGAACACCGGGGAGCTGTTTTTT.

This chain links TRBV27 with TRBJ2-1; tentative D call: TRBD1 (6 bases). Trimming removed 2 bases at V and 9 bases at J, with 20 bases between. CDR3 size: 16 residues. Germline CDR1 reads MNHEY; CDR2 reads SMNVEV (reference sequence). This CDR3 is CASSLMGQGSGTEQFF. As DNA, the CDR3 is TGTGCCAGCAGTTTAATGGGCCAGGGGTCGGGTACTGAGCAGTTCTTC.

CDR3: CASSPAGPYNEQFF. The CDR3 bases are TGTGCCAGCAGCCCAGCGGGGCCCTACAATGAGCAGTTCTTC. This chain uses TRBV11-2 with TRBJ2-1, with 7 nucleotides matching TRBD2. The CDR3 sequence is 14 residues long. J lost 2 bases, V lost 5 bases, and 3 bases had no gene match. Germline loops: CDR1 SGHAT, CDR2 FQNNGV.

The chain carries TRBV28 and TRBJ1-5, with 7 bases aligning to TRBD1. CDR3 length equals 13 residues. CDR1 is MDHEN, CDR2 SYDVKM, per germline. The J segment lost 4 bases and the V segment lost 3 bases, leaving 0 bases of the junction unmatched. Here the CDR3 reads CASSLTGNQPQHF. Written as DNA, the CDR3 is TGTGCCAGCAGTTTGACAGGGAATCAGCCCCAGCATTTT.

The chain combines TRBV5-4 with TRBJ2-5; TRBD2 is a possible D gene (5 bases). The CDR3 has 13 amino acids. Germline assignment: CDR1 SGHNT and CDR2 YYREEE (reference sequence). V lost 10 bases to trimming and J lost 0 bases, with 13 bases between them. The CDR3 reads CASQPGYQETQYF. CDR3 DNA: TGTGCCTCACAACCGGGGTACCAAGAGACCCAGTACTTC.

The rearrangement links TRBV19 to TRBJ1-2; D is unresolved. Per the germline V gene, CDR1 is LNHDA and CDR2 is SQIVND (reference sequence). Trimming pared 4 bases from V and 8 bases from J, leaving 17 bases between. The CDR3 consists of 14 residues. CDR3 DNA: TGTGCCAGTAGTAGGACCAGATTTCGGGAAGGCTACACCTTC. It is translated as CASSRTRFREGYTF.

CDR3 nucleotides: TGTGCCAGCAGCTTCGGGACAGGGTTGACAGATACGCAGTATTTT. The encoded protein is CASSFGTGLTDTQYF. J is TRBJ2-3 and V is TRBV7-7; 9 bases are shared with TRBD1. The germline V gene has CDR1 SSHAT and CDR2 FNYEAQ (reference sequence). Unmatched junction bases numbered 4, after V lost 3 bases and J lost 3 bases. The CDR3 has 15 amino acids.

In regard to this clone: Other DNA variants within this sample encode the same CDR3. The V call is TRBV2, the J call TRBJ1-1; TRBD1 agrees at 7 bases. There are 14 residues in the CDR3. The germline V gene has CDR1 SNHLY and CDR2 FYNNEI. The junction had 8 bases not matched to a gene; V was cut back by 9 bases and J by 1 base. This CDR3 reads CASSLQGRNTEAFF. The DNA for the CDR3 is TGTGCCAGTAGTTTACAGGGGAGGAACACTGAAGCTTTCTTT.

This clone was counted between two and nine times. The V call is TRBV7-9, the J call TRBJ2-5; D is perhaps TRBD1 (6 bases). The germline gives CDR1 SEHNR, CDR2 FQNEAQ (reference sequence). Between the trimmed V and J ends, which lost 3 bases and 2 bases, there was a span of 10 bases. The CDR3 is 14 amino acids. The CDR3 sequence: CASSLGHLQETQYF. The CDR3 nucleotides are TGTGCCAGCAGCTTGGGACACCTTCAAGAGACCCAGTACTTC.

The chain links TRBV20-1 to TRBJ2-7, with a possible D match to TRBD1 (5 bases). Germline V CDR1 and CDR2: DFQATT, SNEGSKA (reference sequence). The germline V and J ends were trimmed by 5 bases and 6 bases, with 11 bases remaining between them. The CDR3 has 11 residues. The DNA for the CDR3 is TGCAGTGCTCCCCTGGGGCGCGAGCAGTACTTC. This translates into CSAPLGREQYF.

V and J are TRBV19 and TRBJ2-7, with 8 bases fitting TRBD2. J was trimmed by 4 bases and V by 6 bases; bases with no gene match: 2. This CDR3 comprises 12 residues. Germline V gives CDR1 LNHDA, CDR2 SQIVND (reference sequence). The CDR3 protein is CASSPSGYEQYF. CDR3 sequence (DNA): TGTGCCAGTAGCCCTAGCGGGTACGAGCAGTACTTC.

The gene calls are TRBV5-1 and TRBJ1-4; 7 positions match TRBD1. The CDR3 length is 16 residues. Trimming cost V 0 bases and J 0 bases; bases outside gene matches: 2. Germline V gene data show CDR1 as SGHRS and CDR2 as YFSETQ. CDR3: CASSLGTGPTNEKLFF. The CDR3 DNA reads TGCGCCAGCAGCTTGGGGACAGGCCCAACTAATGAAAAACTGTTTTTT.

The chain employs TRBV5-6 and TRBJ2-1, with 8 bases identical to TRBD1. The CDR3 is made up of 13 amino acids. Germline-derived CDR1 and CDR2 are SGHDT and YYEEEE. The ends lost 2 bases at V and 7 bases at J; junction bases unmatched: 2. CDR3 nucleotide sequence: TGTGCCAGCAGCTTCCAGGGGGCGAATGAGCAGTTCTTC. Protein sequence: CASSFQGANEQFF.

The CDR3 loop is CASSAGVHVGNTIYF. The DNA of the CDR3 is TGTGCCAGCAGTGCCGGGGTACACGTCGGAAACACCATATATTTT. The J gene is TRBJ1-3, the V gene TRBV6-1; D unresolved. Germline CDR1 is MNHNS and CDR2 is SASEGT. With 4 bases removed from V and 4 bases from J, the gap between germline ends came to 14 bases. The CDR3 extends over 15 amino acids.

This chain connects TRBV4-3 to TRBJ1-4; 8 bases map to TRBD1. The CDR3 covers 15 residues. The germline CDR1 and CDR2 sequences are LGHNA and YSLEER. The junction had 5 bases not matched to a gene; V was cut back by 3 bases and J by 5 bases. CDR3 DNA: TGCGCCAGCAGCCATGGTACAGGGGGAAATGAAAAACTGTTTTTT. Protein: CASSHGTGGNEKLFF.

J is TRBJ2-7 and V is TRBV7-9; D remains ambiguous. Per the germline V gene, CDR1 is SEHNR and CDR2 is FQNEAQ (reference sequence). CDR3 length equals 12 residues. V shed 5 bases and J shed 6 bases, with 11 bases lying between them. CDR3: CASSPTRSEQYF. CDR3 bases: TGTGCCAGCAGCCCCACCCGGAGCGAGCAGTACTTC.

The chain employs TRBV27 and TRBJ2-7; D may be TRBD1 (5 bases). Trimming shortened V by 3 bases and J by 6 bases, and 18 bases separated the two germline ends. The germline gives CDR1 MNHEY, CDR2 SMNVEV (reference sequence). This CDR3 region has 15 residues. The CDR3 protein is CASSFLGPSQGEQYF. In DNA form, the CDR3 reads TGTGCCAGCAGTTTCCTAGGACCATCGCAGGGCGAGCAGTACTTC.

This chain joins TRBV7-9 and TRBJ1-4; D is unclear. V was trimmed by 5 bases and J by 1 base, leaving 8 bases between them. The germline V gene encodes CDR1 SEHNR and CDR2 FQNEAQ (reference sequence). The CDR3 is 14 amino acids. CDR3 sequence reads: CASSGIVTNEKLFF. CDR3 bases: TGTGCCAGCAGCGGTATAGTAACTAATGAAAAACTGTTTTTT.

This clone has at least ten counts. The chain recombines TRBV18 with TRBJ2-1; 11 positions agree with TRBD2. The trim removed 3 bases at V and 5 bases at J, leaving 3 bases unmatched. Germline assignment: CDR1 KGHSH and CDR2 LQKENI. This CDR3 contains 15 residues. The CDR3 is CASSPLGLADNEQFF. CDR3 DNA: TGTGCCAGCTCACCCCTGGGACTAGCGGACAATGAGCAGTTCTTC.

This chain connects TRBV4-3 to TRBJ2-1; TRBD2 matches at 7 bases. The germline CDR1 and CDR2 sequences are LGHNA and YSLEER. This CDR3 spans 18 amino acids. V was pared by 4 bases and J by 3 bases, with 15 bases of the junction left unmatched. The CDR3 DNA sequence: TGCGCCAGCAGCCGGGAGGTTTGGGGGGAGGGCCTCTACAATGAGCAGTTCTTC. This gives the protein CASSREVWGEGLYNEQFF.

The chain carries TRBV12-5 and TRBJ2-1, with TRBD2 as a possible D gene (6 bases). V lost 7 bases and J lost 8, with 21 bases in between. The CDR3 extends over 15 amino acids. Germline assignment: CDR1 LGHNT and CDR2 FRNRAP. The CDR3, as DNA: TGTGCTAGTGCCGAACCGGCGGGTAGCGGCTATGAGCAGTTCTTC. This sequence encodes CASAEPAGSGYEQFF.

The chain couples TRBV5-8 to TRBJ2-3, with TRBD2 matching over 12 bases. The V gene's germline CDR1 is SGHTS and CDR2 YDEGEE. This CDR3 contains 16 residues. Unmatched junction bases numbered 11, after V lost 4 bases and J lost 8 bases. The CDR3 loop reads CASSQTFGTSGSTQYF. The DNA of the CDR3 is TGTGCCAGCAGCCAAACCTTCGGGACTAGCGGGTCTACGCAGTATTTT. The variable domain in full, with the rest retrieved from reference TRBV5-8 and TRBJ2-3, is EAGVTQSPTHLIKTRGQQATLRCSPISGHTSVYWYQQALGLGLQFLLWYDEGEERNRGNFPPRFSGRQFPNYSSELNVNALELEDSALYLCASSQTFGTSGSTQYFGPGTRLTVL.

The chain has TRBV11-2 and TRBJ2-7, with D maybe TRBD2 (6 bases). This CDR3 has 15 residues. Trimming removed 4 bases from V and 1 base from J, with 14 bases in between. Looked up from germline, CDR1 is SGHAT and CDR2 is FQNNGV. The CDR3 is CASSSLKRVSYEQYF. The CDR3 DNA is TGTGCCAGCAGCTCCTTAAAGCGGGTATCCTACGAGCAGTACTTC.

The rearrangement links TRBV10-2 to TRBJ1-1; D may be TRBD1 (5 bases). Per germline, CDR1 WSHSY and CDR2 SAAADI. The CDR3 is 14 residues long. V gave up 7 bases and J gave up 5 bases, with 17 bases separating them. This CDR3 reads CASTNPGHATEAFF. The CDR3 DNA sequence: TGCGCCAGCACCAACCCCGGACACGCGACTGAAGCTTTCTTT.

The V call is TRBV7-2, the J call TRBJ2-7; 9 nucleotides agree with TRBD1. This CDR3 contains 14 residues. Germline V gene lookup returns CDR1 SGHTA and CDR2 FQGNSA. V lost 5 bases to trimming and J lost 4 bases; unmatched junction nucleotides: 6. The CDR3, as DNA: TGTGCCAGCAGCCGGGACAGGGCGTCGTACGAGCAGTACTTC. Amino acids: CASSRDRASYEQYF.

The chain links TRBV21-1 to TRBJ1-2. TRBV21-1 is a listed pseudogene. The CDR3 covers 13 residues. CDR3 sequence reads: CASSKGGGPGYTF. Here the CDR3 DNA reads TGTGCCAGCAGCAAAGGGGGAGGGCCTGGCTACACCTTC.

The chain combines TRBV28 with TRBJ1-1; tentative D call: TRBD1 (5 bases). Germline values: CDR1 MDHEN, CDR2 SYDVKM. The CDR3 has 14 amino acids. V was shortened by 6 bases and J by 2 bases, with 13 bases between the two germline ends. The CDR3 coding sequence is TGTGCCAGCAGCCGCGGGAGGGACAACACTGAAGCTTTCTTT. Translating it yields CASSRGRDNTEAFF.

V is TRBV5-4 and J is TRBJ2-1; D possibly corresponds to TRBD1 (6 bases). Trimming took 0 bases from V and 4 from J, leaving 14 bases between them. Germline V gene sequence: CDR1 SGHNT, CDR2 YYREEE (reference sequence). The length of the CDR3 is 16 residues. Here the CDR3 reads CASSLGPGADYNEQFF. CDR3 nucleotide sequence: TGTGCCAGCAGCTTGGGGCCAGGGGCGGATTACAATGAGCAGTTCTTC.

The chain carries TRBV28 and TRBJ1-1; the D gene is possibly TRBD1 (5 bases). Germline CDR1 reads MDHEN; CDR2 reads SYDVKM. The length of the CDR3 is 16 residues. V shed 3 bases and J shed 3 bases, with 17 bases lying between them. In DNA, the CDR3 is TGTGCCAGCAGTTTTGACAGATTCGAGTTGGACACTGAAGCTTTCTTT. Translating gives CASSFDRFELDTEAFF.

In DNA form, the CDR3 reads TGCGCCAGCAGCCCAGGGGGACTAGGCTCCTACAATGAGCAGTTCTTC. It codes for CASSPGGLGSYNEQFF. The rearrangement joins TRBV4-1 to TRBJ2-1, with a weak D call TRBD2 (8 bases). Trimming left V 4 bases short and J 0 bases short, with 13 bases between. Germline lookup yields CDR1 MGHRA and CDR2 YSYEKL. This CDR3 has 16 amino acids.

This chain connects TRBV28 to TRBJ2-4, with 7 bases aligning to TRBD1. The germline gives CDR1 MDHEN, CDR2 SYDVKM. The CDR3 loop spans 20 amino acids. V lost 1 base and J lost 0; bases outside the gene matches: 15. The CDR3 DNA sequence: TGTGCCAGCAGTTTATTTCGTCTATTGGGGACAGTTCTAGCCAAAAACATTCAGTACTTC. Encoded protein: CASSLFRLLGTVLAKNIQYF.

The chain is built from TRBV19 and TRBJ2-4; perhaps TRBD1 as D (6 bases). Germline V lookup: CDR1 LNHDA, CDR2 SQIVND (reference sequence). V lost 5 bases and J 6 bases, leaving 17 bases between the germline ends. CDR3 size: 15 residues. This chain's CDR3 is CASSPQGNRGNIQYF. As DNA, the CDR3 is TGTGCCAGTAGTCCCCAGGGGAACCGAGGAAACATTCAGTACTTC.